These 20 T cell receptor beta chains came from one sample sequenced in a study of T cells in Graves' hyperthyroidism and ophthalmopathy. RNA transcripts provided the source from which TCR beta CDR3 regions were amplified. The HTBI primer set served for first-round RT-PCR of the TCR CDR3. Via MiXCR, TCRdb re-called the multiplex PCR reads, giving one row per CDR3 protein. The sample consists of a few hundred thousand distinct CDR3 sequences, 14% of them appearing once. Source material: blood. The receptor set was obtained from a woman in her thirties or forties with Graves' hyperthyroidism.

This clonotype was detected ten times or more. The chain combines TRBV7-2 with TRBJ2-7; 7 bases are a match to TRBD1. CDR1 and CDR2 from the germline V gene are SGHTA and FQGNSA. CDR3 length equals 12 residues. V lost 5 bases to trimming and J lost 7 bases; unmatched junction nucleotides: 5. The CDR3 coding sequence is TGTGCCAGCAGCGAGGGACAGTATGAGCAGTACTTC. As protein: CASSEGQYEQYF.

This clonotype was counted only a few times. The chain carries TRBV15 and TRBJ1-2; D remains unclear. Trimming took 0 bases from V and 7 from J, leaving 21 bases between them. CDR1 is LNHNV, CDR2 YYDKDF, per germline (reference sequence). The CDR3 is made up of 17 amino acids. The CDR3 loop reads CATSRDAPGRPAGGYTF. The CDR3 DNA follows: TGTGCCACCAGCAGAGATGCCCCCGGACGTCCAGCGGGTGGCTACACCTTC.

This clonotype has a handful of counts. The chain combines TRBV28 with TRBJ1-6; D call uncertain. The CDR3 is made up of 16 amino acids. Germline lookup yields CDR1 MDHEN and CDR2 SYDVKM. Trimming pared 4 bases from V and 2 bases from J, leaving 12 bases between. Here the CDR3 DNA reads TGTGCCAGCAGTTCCCACCGCGGGGCCTATAATTCACCCCTCCACTTT. This translates into CASSSHRGAYNSPLHF.

On this clonotype: A much larger clone differs by one base, so this may be a read error. The rearrangement joins TRBV10-3 to TRBJ1-1, with TRBD1 matching 8 bases. In germline, CDR1 is ENHRY, CDR2 SYGVKD. The V and J ends lost 5 bases and 6 bases, in that order; junction bases with no gene match: 11. This CDR3 has 15 amino acids. The CDR3 sequence: CAISFQAGGEAEAFF. CDR3 nucleotide sequence: TGTGCCATCAGTTTTCAAGCAGGGGGCGAGGCTGAAGCTTTCTTT.

V is TRBV29-1 and J is TRBJ2-7; D might be TRBD2 (6 bases). This CDR3 is built from 14 residues. Trimming shortened V by 6 bases and J by 1 base, and 16 bases separated the two germline ends. Germline CDR1 and CDR2: SQVTM and ANQGSEA. CDR3 sequence: CSVLRGGSSYEQYF. CDR3 DNA sequence: TGCAGCGTGCTTCGGGGAGGCTCTTCCTACGAGCAGTACTTC.

This clonotype appeared many times. The chain joins TRBV30 to TRBJ2-1; D uncertain. This CDR3 region has 13 residues. The germline gives CDR1 GTSNPN, CDR2 SVGIG (reference sequence). Trimming pared 0 bases from V and 6 bases from J, leaving 9 bases between. CDR3 region: CAWSVGRFNEQFF. In nucleotides, the CDR3 is TGTGCCTGGAGTGTAGGGCGTTTCAATGAGCAGTTCTTC.

The chain combines TRBV20-1 with TRBJ1-4; D is perhaps TRBD1 (6 bases). CDR1 is DFQATT and CDR2 is SNEGSKA in the germline V gene (reference sequence). This CDR3 region has 14 residues. The V end lost 0 bases, the J end lost 7 bases, and 12 bases lay between the germline ends. This chain's CDR3 is CSARDSGASEKLFF. In DNA, the CDR3 is TGCAGTGCTAGAGATTCGGGGGCAAGTGAAAAACTGTTTTTT.

CDR3 in amino acids: CASSITGGLAAGAGELFF. CDR3 sequence (DNA): TGTGCCAGCAGCATCACAGGGGGACTAGCGGCCGGGGCCGGGGAGCTGTTTTTT. V is TRBV12-3 or TRBV12-4 and J is TRBJ2-2, with 11 bases fitting TRBD2. J gave up 6 bases and V 6 bases, and 15 bases lay outside the gene matches. This CDR3 spans 18 amino acids.

This chain links TRBV9 with TRBJ2-2, with D possibly being TRBD2 (6 bases). V was cut by 7 bases and J by 4 bases, with 11 bases left in between. The CDR3 is 13 residues long. Germline CDR1 SGDLS, CDR2 YYNGEE. This CDR3 is CASGRRLTGELFF. The CDR3 region has the DNA TGTGCCAGCGGGAGGCGGCTCACCGGGGAGCTGTTTTTT.

In its sample, this clonotype was seen many times. The V gene is TRBV5-4, the J gene TRBJ2-7; 8 nucleotides match TRBD1. Germline V gene lookup returns CDR1 SGHNT and CDR2 YYREEE (reference sequence). This CDR3 comprises 15 residues. Germline trimming cut 2 bases from V and 5 bases from J; bases unmatched to any gene: 9. In nucleotides, the CDR3 is TGTGCCAGCAGCTTTGGACGGACAGGGTTTGACGAGCAGTACTTC. The encoded protein is CASSFGRTGFDEQYF. The full variable domain, with the rest looked up from reference TRBV5-4 and TRBJ2-7, is ETGVTQSPTHLIKTRGQQVTLRCSSQSGHNTVSWYQQALGQGPQFIFQYYREEENGRGNFPPRFSGLQFPNYSSELNVNALELDDSALYLCASSFGRTGFDEQYFGPGTRLTVT.

This clonotype has at least ten counts. The V gene is TRBV28, the J gene TRBJ2-5, with 9 bases aligning to TRBD2. Germline-derived CDR1 and CDR2 are MDHEN and SYDVKM. The trim removed 2 bases at V and 5 bases at J, leaving 9 bases unmatched. This CDR3 is built from 16 residues. The CDR3 DNA sequence: TGTGCCAGCAGTTTAGGCGGGACTAGCTTCGGGGAGACCCAGTACTTC. The encoded protein is CASSLGGTSFGETQYF.

This clonotype was counted ten times or more. The chain is built from TRBV19 and TRBJ2-5; D is uncertain. The germline CDR1 and CDR2 sequences are LNHDA and SQIVND (reference sequence). CDR3 length: 15 amino acids. Trimming removed 3 bases from V and 4 bases from J, with 15 bases in between. As DNA, the CDR3 is TGTGCCAGTAGTATTGGACGGCGTGTGTTAGAGACCCAGTACTTC. Encoded protein: CASSIGRRVLETQYF.

The chain has TRBV20-1 and TRBJ1-5; D is undetermined. Germline lookup yields CDR1 DFQATT and CDR2 SNEGSKA (reference sequence). Between the trimmed V and J ends, which lost 2 bases and 0 bases, there was a span of 11 bases. This CDR3 has 15 amino acids. The CDR3 protein is CSARRGSDSNQPQHF. As DNA, the CDR3 is TGCAGTGCTAGAAGAGGCAGCGATAGCAATCAGCCCCAGCATTTT.

This clonotype was picked up many times. V usage is TRBV28 and J usage is TRBJ2-5; possibly TRBD1 for D (7 bases). The CDR3 has 16 residues. Germline CDR1 and CDR2: MDHEN and SYDVKM. V lost 5 bases, J lost 13 bases, and 29 bases lay in between. The CDR3 sequence is CASSPDRPLGLPAWYF. As DNA, the CDR3 is TGTGCCAGCAGTCCGGACAGGCCACTGGGACTCCCAGCTTGGTACTTC.

This clonotype was observed at least ten times. The rearrangement joins TRBV7-3 to TRBJ2-1, with 12 nucleotides matching TRBD1. Germline V gives CDR1 SGHTA, CDR2 FQGTGA. Trimming cost V 2 bases and J 9 bases; bases outside gene matches: 5. The CDR3 has 15 amino acids. The CDR3, as DNA: TGTGCCAGCAGCTTAGGTGGGACAGGGGGCCGTGAGCAGTTCTTC. This sequence encodes CASSLGGTGGREQFF.

V usage is TRBV12-5 and J usage is TRBJ2-1, with 13 bases aligning to TRBD2. From germline, CDR1 is LGHNT and CDR2 FRNRAP. V lost 6 bases, J lost 8 bases, and 7 bases stayed unmatched. The CDR3 is 15 residues long. CDR3 sequence reads: CASGPGLAGVDEQFF. CDR3 nucleotide sequence: TGTGCTAGTGGCCCCGGACTAGCGGGAGTAGATGAGCAGTTCTTC.

In its sample, this clonotype was seen many times. The chain combines TRBV18 with TRBJ2-1, with no clear D. V lost 3 bases and J lost 8, with 5 bases in between. This CDR3 has 11 amino acids. The germline gives CDR1 KGHSH, CDR2 LQKENI. The DNA for the CDR3 is TGTGCCAGCTCACCCTTGGATGAGCAGTTCTTC. Encoded protein: CASSPLDEQFF.

This clonotype was recorded a few times. This rearrangement joins TRBV6-1 to TRBJ1-3, with D unclear. Trimming stripped 0 bases from V and 2 bases from J, with 8 bases between. This CDR3 is 15 amino acids long. Germline lookup yields CDR1 MNHNS and CDR2 SASEGT. CDR3 DNA: TGTGCCAGCAGTGAAGCGGTTCAGCCTGGAAACACCATATATTTT. The encoded protein is CASSEAVQPGNTIYF.

This clonotype showed up just a few times. This rearrangement joins TRBV14 to TRBJ2-2; D possibly corresponds to TRBD1 (5 bases). CDR1 and CDR2 from the germline V gene are SGHDN and FVKESK. This CDR3 has 15 amino acids. V was shortened by 1 base and J by 5 bases, with 11 bases between the two germline ends. CDR3 sequence reads: CASSQGRGWTGELFF. CDR3 nucleotide sequence: TGTGCCAGCAGCCAAGGAAGGGGATGGACCGGGGAGCTGTTTTTT.

This clonotype was detected many times. V gene TRBV12-3 or TRBV12-4 combines with J gene TRBJ2-3; D is possibly TRBD2 (5 bases). The V and J ends lost 5 bases and 4 bases respectively, with 10 bases between them. There are 13 residues in the CDR3. Here the CDR3 DNA reads TGTGCCAGCAGTGAAGGGAGCCCAGATACGCAGTATTTT. It specifies CASSEGSPDTQYF.